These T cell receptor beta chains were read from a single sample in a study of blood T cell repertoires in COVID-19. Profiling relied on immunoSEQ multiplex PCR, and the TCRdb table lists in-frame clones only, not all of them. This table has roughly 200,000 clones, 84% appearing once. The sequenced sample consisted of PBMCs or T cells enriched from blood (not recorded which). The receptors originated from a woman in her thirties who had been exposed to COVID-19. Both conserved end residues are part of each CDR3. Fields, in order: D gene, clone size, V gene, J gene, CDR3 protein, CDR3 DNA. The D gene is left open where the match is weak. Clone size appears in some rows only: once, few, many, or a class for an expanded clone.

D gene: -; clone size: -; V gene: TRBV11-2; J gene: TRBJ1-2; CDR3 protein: CASSPDSGYGYTF; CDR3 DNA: TGTGCCAGCAGCCCCGACAGTGGGTACGGCTACACCTTC
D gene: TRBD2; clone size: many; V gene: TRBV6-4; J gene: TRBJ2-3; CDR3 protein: CASSTSGGADTQYF; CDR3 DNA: TGTGCCAGCAGTACTAGCGGGGGGGCAGATACGCAGTATTTT
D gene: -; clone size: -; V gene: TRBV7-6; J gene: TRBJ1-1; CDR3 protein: CASSRLSEAFF; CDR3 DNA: TGTGCCAGCAGCCGTCTTTCTGAAGCTTTCTTT
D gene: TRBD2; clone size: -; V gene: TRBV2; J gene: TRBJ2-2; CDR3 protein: CASALGGGALGELFF; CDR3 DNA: TGTGCCAGCGCCCTCGGCGGGGGGGCTCTCGGGGAGCTGTTTTTT
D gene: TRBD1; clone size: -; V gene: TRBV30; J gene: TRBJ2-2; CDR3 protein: CACNRDSNTGELFF; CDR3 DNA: TGTGCCTGCAACCGGGACAGTAACACCGGGGAGCTGTTTTTT
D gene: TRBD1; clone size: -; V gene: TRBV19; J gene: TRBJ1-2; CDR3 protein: CAGRDRSYGYTF; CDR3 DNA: TGTGCCGGACGGGACAGATCCTATGGCTACACCTTC
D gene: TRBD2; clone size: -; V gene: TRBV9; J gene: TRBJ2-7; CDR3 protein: CASSVAAGGPWEQYF; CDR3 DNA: TGTGCCAGCAGCGTAGCGGCGGGGGGGCCCTGGGAGCAGTACTTC
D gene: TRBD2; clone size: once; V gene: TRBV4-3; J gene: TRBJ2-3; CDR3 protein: CASSQLAGGRTDTQYF; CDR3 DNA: TGCGCCAGCAGCCAACTAGCGGGGGGGCGCACAGATACGCAGTATTTT
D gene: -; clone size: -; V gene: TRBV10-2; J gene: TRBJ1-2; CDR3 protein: CASTPETVGNGYTF; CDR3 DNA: TGCGCCAGCACCCCCGAGACAGTCGGAAATGGCTACACCTTC
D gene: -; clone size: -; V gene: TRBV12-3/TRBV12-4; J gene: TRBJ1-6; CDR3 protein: CASSPRQNSPLHF; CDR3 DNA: TGTGCCAGCAGTCCTCGACAGAATTCACCCCTCCACTTT
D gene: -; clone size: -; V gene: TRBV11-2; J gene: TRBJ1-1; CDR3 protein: CASSLGFVRGTEAFF; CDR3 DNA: TGTGCCAGCAGCTTAGGTTTTGTTCGGGGCACTGAAGCTTTCTTT
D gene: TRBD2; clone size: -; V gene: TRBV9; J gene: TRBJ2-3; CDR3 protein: CASSVGGLGGGPTQYF; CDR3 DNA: TGTGCCAGCAGCGTAGGGGGCCTAGGCGGGGGGCCTACGCAGTATTTT
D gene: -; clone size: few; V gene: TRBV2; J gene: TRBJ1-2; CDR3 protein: CASRGTGDLRRYTF; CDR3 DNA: TGTGCCAGCAGGGGCACAGGTGACCTTAGGCGCTACACCTTC
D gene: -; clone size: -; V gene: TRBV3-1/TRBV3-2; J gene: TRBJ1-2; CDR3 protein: CASSPIRGSNYGYTF; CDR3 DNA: TGTGCCAGCAGTCCCATTCGAGGTTCTAACTATGGCTACACCTTC
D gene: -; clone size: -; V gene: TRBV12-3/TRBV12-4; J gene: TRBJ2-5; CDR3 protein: CASSQGWETQYF; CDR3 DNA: TGTGCCAGCAGTCAGGGTTGGGAGACCCAGTACTTC
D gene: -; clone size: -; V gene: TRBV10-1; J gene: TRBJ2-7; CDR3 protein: CASSEITGSREQYF; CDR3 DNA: TGCGCCAGCAGTGAGATAACAGGGAGCCGGGAGCAGTACTTC
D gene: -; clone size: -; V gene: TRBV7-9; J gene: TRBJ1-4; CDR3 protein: CASSAPGVTNEKLFF; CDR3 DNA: TGTGCCAGCAGCGCGCCGGGGGTGACTAATGAAAAACTGTTTTTT
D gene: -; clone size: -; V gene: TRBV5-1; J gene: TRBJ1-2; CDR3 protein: CASSPGSSGAYGYTF; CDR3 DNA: TGCGCCAGCAGCCCTGGGTCGTCAGGGGCCTATGGCTACACCTTC
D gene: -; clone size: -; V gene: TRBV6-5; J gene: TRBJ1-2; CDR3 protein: CASRELDYGYTF; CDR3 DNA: TGTGCCAGCAGGGAGCTGGACTATGGCTACACCTTC
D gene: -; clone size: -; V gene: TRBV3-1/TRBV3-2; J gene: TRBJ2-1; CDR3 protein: CASSQGNGPYNEQFF; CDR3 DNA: TGTGCCAGCAGCCAAGGTAATGGCCCCTACAATGAGCAGTTCTTC
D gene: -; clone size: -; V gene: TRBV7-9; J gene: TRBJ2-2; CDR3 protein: CARMGLHTGELFF; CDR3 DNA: TGTGCCAGAATGGGACTCCACACCGGGGAGCTGTTTTTT
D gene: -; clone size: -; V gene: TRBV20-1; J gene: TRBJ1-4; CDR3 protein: CSASTYGSVEKLFF; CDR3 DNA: TGCAGTGCTAGTACGTATGGTTCAGTCGAAAAACTGTTTTTT
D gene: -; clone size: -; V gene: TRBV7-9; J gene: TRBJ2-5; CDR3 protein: CASSRPLAPETQYF; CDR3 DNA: TGTGCCAGCAGCCGCCCTCTAGCACCAGAGACCCAGTACTTC
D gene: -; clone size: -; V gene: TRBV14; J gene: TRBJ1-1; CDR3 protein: CASSQGFQIDTEAFF; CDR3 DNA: TGTGCCAGCAGCCAAGGGTTCCAGATCGACACTGAAGCTTTCTTT
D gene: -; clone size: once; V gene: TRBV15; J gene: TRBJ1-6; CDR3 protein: CATSRDRNSPLHF; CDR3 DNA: TGTGCCACCAGCAGAGACAGGAATTCACCCCTCCACTTT
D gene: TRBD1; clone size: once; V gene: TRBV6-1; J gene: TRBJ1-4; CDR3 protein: CASSVKGMGTGGPSNEKLFF; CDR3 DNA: TGTGCCAGCAGTGTAAAAGGAATGGGGACAGGGGGCCCATCTAATGAAAAACTGTTTTTT
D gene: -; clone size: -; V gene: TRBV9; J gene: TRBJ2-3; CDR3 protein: CASSVSGDTQYF; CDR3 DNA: TGTGCCAGCAGCGTATCCGGGGATACGCAGTATTTT
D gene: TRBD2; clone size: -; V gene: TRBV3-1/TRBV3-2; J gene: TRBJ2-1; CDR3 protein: CASSQHLAGGLGEQFF; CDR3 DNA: TGTGCCAGCAGCCAACATCTGGCGGGGGGGCTGGGTGAGCAGTTCTTC
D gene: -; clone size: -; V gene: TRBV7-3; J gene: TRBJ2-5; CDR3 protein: CASSLDSQETQYF; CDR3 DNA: TGTGCCAGCAGCCTAGACAGTCAAGAGACCCAGTACTTC
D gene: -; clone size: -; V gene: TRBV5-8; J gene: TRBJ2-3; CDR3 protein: CASSARTFDTDTQYF; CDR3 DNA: TGTGCCAGCAGCGCCAGGACTTTCGACACAGATACGCAGTATTTT
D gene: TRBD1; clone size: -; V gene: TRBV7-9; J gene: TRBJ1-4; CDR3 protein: CASSLGVVQGQTLEKLFF; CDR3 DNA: TGTGCCAGCAGCTTAGGGGTCGTACAGGGACAGACCTTAGAAAAACTGTTTTTT
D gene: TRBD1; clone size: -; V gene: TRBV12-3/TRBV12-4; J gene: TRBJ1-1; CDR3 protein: CASTRQGGTEAFF; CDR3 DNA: TGTGCCAGCACCAGACAGGGTGGCACTGAAGCTTTCTTT
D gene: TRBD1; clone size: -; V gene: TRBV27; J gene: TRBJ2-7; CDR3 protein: CASSTLLPGQDMTVISYEQYF; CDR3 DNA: TGTGCCAGCAGTACACTCCTTCCGGGACAGGACATGACGGTCATCTCCTACGAGCAGTACTTC
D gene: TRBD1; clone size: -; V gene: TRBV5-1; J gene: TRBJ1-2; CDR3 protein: CASSLAEVSGGLAGYTF; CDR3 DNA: TGCGCCAGCAGCTTGGCCGAGGTGTCAGGGGGCTTAGCTGGCTACACCTTC